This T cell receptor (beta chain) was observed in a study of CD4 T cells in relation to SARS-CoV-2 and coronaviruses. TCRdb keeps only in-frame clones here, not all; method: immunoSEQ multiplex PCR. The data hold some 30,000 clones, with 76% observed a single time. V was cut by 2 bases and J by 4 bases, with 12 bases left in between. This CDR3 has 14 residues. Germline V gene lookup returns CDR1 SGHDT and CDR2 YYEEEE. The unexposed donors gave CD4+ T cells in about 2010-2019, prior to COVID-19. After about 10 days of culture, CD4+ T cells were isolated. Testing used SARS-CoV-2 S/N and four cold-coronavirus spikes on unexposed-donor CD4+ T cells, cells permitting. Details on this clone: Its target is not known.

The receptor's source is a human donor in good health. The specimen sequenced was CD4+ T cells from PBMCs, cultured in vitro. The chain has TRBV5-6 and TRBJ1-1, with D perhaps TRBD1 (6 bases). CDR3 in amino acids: CASSFRGASTEAFF. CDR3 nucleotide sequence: TGTGCCAGCAGCTTTAGGGGGGCGTCCACTGAAGCTTTCTTT.